These T cell receptor beta chains were read from a single sample in a study of blood T cell repertoires in COVID-19. Only in-frame clones appear in the TCRdb table, and some are missing; sequencing was by immunoSEQ multiplex PCR. The sample includes about 160,000 clones, 65% to 90% of them seen just once. The sequencing sample was made of peripheral blood. These receptors all stem from a woman in her thirties or forties with COVID-19, enrolled during active disease. CDR3s include the opening cysteine and the closing phenylalanine or tryptophan. The D gene is left open where the match is weak. Clone size, where shown, is once, few, many, or a class for clones that have expanded.

-	TRBV7-2	13	TRBJ2-3	-	CASSLLSTDTQYF	TGTGCCAGCAGCTTACTGTCCACAGATACGCAGTATTTT
-	TRBV30	15	TRBJ2-7	few	CAWGLTRITTYEQYF	TGTGCCTGGGGCCTAACCAGGATAACCACTTACGAGCAGTACTTC
-	TRBV3-1/TRBV3-2	14	TRBJ2-1	-	CASSQGLVANEQFF	TGTGCCAGCAGCCAAGGCCTAGTGGCCAATGAGCAGTTCTTC
-	TRBV21-1	18	TRBJ1-1	-	CASSKGCSAGDRNTEAFF	TGTGCCAGCAGCAAAGGGTGTTCGGCAGGGGATAGGAACACTGAAGCTTTCTTT
-	TRBV5-4	13	TRBJ2-7	-	CASSLVATYEQYF	TGTGCCAGCAGCTTGGTAGCGACCTACGAGCAGTACTTC
TRBD2	TRBV2	14	TRBJ2-7	few	CASSVQAGSGEQYF	TGTGCCAGCAGTGTGCAAGCGGGATCCGGAGAGCAGTACTTC
TRBD1	TRBV7-2	17	TRBJ1-4	-	CASSPQGAPVTNEKLFF	TGTGCCAGCAGCCCACAGGGGGCGCCGGTAACTAATGAAAAACTGTTTTTT
-	TRBV27	16	TRBJ1-4	-	CASRPRGSTTNEKLFF	TGTGCCAGCAGGCCCCGTGGCTCAACAACTAATGAAAAACTGTTTTTT
-	TRBV7-3	17	TRBJ2-2	few	CASSLSPLRAATGELFF	TGTGCCAGCAGCTTAAGTCCGCTCAGGGCGGCCACCGGGGAGCTGTTTTTT
-	TRBV27	14	TRBJ1-5	once	CASSLDRWGSAQHF	TGTGCCAGCAGTCTGGACAGATGGGGGTCGGCCCAGCATTTT
-	TRBV5-4	15	TRBJ2-7	-	CASSLEAGSSYEQYF	TGTGCCAGCAGCTTGGAGGCGGGAAGCTCCTACGAGCAGTACTTC
-	TRBV14	13	TRBJ1-1	few	CASSLGQNTEAFF	TGTGCCAGCAGTTTGGGACAGAACACTGAAGCTTTCTTT
TRBD1	TRBV20-1	14	TRBJ1-5	-	CSASEGQEYQPQHF	TGCAGTGCTAGTGAGGGACAGGAGTATCAGCCCCAGCATTTT
-	TRBV21-1	15	TRBJ2-2	-	CASGGWRLVSGELFF	TGTGCCAGCGGGGGATGGCGACTAGTATCCGGGGAGCTGTTTTTT
-	TRBV18	16	TRBJ2-2	-	CASSPPTGQNTGELFF	TGTGCCAGCTCACCACCGACGGGACAGAACACCGGGGAGCTGTTTTTT
-	TRBV5-1	12	TRBJ2-1	-	CASRGEGDEQFF	TGCGCCAGCCGGGGTGAAGGCGATGAGCAGTTCTTC
-	TRBV12-3/TRBV12-4	12	TRBJ2-3	-	CASRNQRATQYF	TGTGCCAGCAGAAATCAACGCGCTACGCAGTATTTT
-	TRBV29-1	16	TRBJ1-3	-	CSVIFGDYLSGNTIYF	TGCAGCGTGATTTTCGGGGACTACCTCTCCGGAAACACCATATATTTT
-	TRBV7-6	16	TRBJ2-1	-	CASSVFSGSSYNEQFF	TGTGCCAGCAGCGTATTCTCGGGTAGCTCCTACAATGAGCAGTTCTTC
-	TRBV2	13	TRBJ1-2	-	CASTMGEQGGYTF	TGTGCCAGCACCATGGGGGAACAGGGAGGCTACACCTTC
-	TRBV21-1	15	TRBJ1-5	-	CASSNGFGSNQPQHF	TGTGCCAGCAGCAATGGGTTCGGGAGCAATCAGCCCCAGCATTTT
TRBD2	TRBV5-4	14	TRBJ2-1	-	CASSARTSTDEQFF	TGTGCCAGCAGCGCACGGACTAGCACGGATGAGCAGTTCTTC
-	TRBV12-3/TRBV12-4	12	TRBJ2-5	few	CASSFVRETQYF	TGTGCCAGCAGTTTTGTCAGGGAGACCCAGTACTTC
-	TRBV5-6	14	TRBJ2-7	-	CASIPSATSYEQYF	TGTGCCAGCATACCTAGCGCTACCTCCTACGAGCAGTACTTC
-	TRBV6-6	15	TRBJ1-4	-	CASPFSRATNEKLFF	TGTGCCAGCCCCTTCTCGCGCGCAACTAATGAAAAACTGTTTTTT
TRBD2	TRBV27	15	TRBJ2-5	-	CASSLGGGRQETQYF	TGTGCCAGCAGTTTGGGGGGAGGGCGGCAAGAGACCCAGTACTTC
TRBD1	TRBV5-6	18	TRBJ1-4	few	CASSFWTGGEYTNEKLFF	TGTGCCAGCAGCTTTTGGACAGGGGGCGAGTATACTAATGAAAAACTGTTTTTT
TRBD2	TRBV19	14	TRBJ2-1	-	CASSMWGGYNEQFF	TGTGCCAGTAGTATGTGGGGGGGCTACAATGAGCAGTTCTTC
TRBD2	TRBV10-3	15	TRBJ2-3	-	CAIRPTSGPTDTQYF	TGTGCCATCAGACCAACTAGCGGGCCCACAGATACGCAGTATTTT
-	TRBV7-9	14	TRBJ1-1	once	CASSLGGLNPEAFF	TGTGCCAGCAGCTTAGGAGGGCTGAACCCTGAAGCTTTCTTT
-	TRBV5-4	13	TRBJ2-5	once	CASSFPGGETQYF	TGTGCCAGCAGCTTCCCCGGAGGGGAGACCCAGTACTTC
-	TRBV9	16	TRBJ2-1	-	CASSRTGYSSYNEQFF	TGTGCCAGCAGTCGTACAGGGTACAGCTCCTACAATGAGCAGTTCTTC
TRBD1	TRBV5-1	16	TRBJ2-7	-	CASSSTGGASLYEQYF	TGCGCCAGCAGCTCGACAGGGGGCGCCTCCCTTTACGAGCAGTACTTC
-	TRBV30	12	TRBJ2-7	-	CAWSGESYEQYF	TGTGCCTGGAGTGGGGAGTCCTACGAGCAGTACTTC
-	TRBV7-8	15	TRBJ1-3	-	CASSPERGSGNTIYF	TGTGCCAGCAGCCCAGAACGCGGCTCTGGAAACACCATATATTTT
TRBD1	TRBV6-2/TRBV6-3	15	TRBJ2-2	-	CASSYPDRDTGELFF	TGTGCCAGCAGTTACCCCGACAGGGACACCGGGGAGCTGTTTTTT
TRBD2	TRBV27	17	TRBJ2-2	-	CASSLFGLAGVSGELFF	TGTGCCAGCAGTTTATTCGGACTAGCGGGAGTCTCCGGGGAGCTGTTTTTT
-	TRBV3-1/TRBV3-2	16	TRBJ1-4	few	CASSPTGSATNEKLFF	TGTGCCAGCAGCCCCACAGGTTCAGCAACTAATGAAAAACTGTTTTTT
-	TRBV5-4	12	TRBJ2-5	-	CASSSQGETQYF	TGTGCCAGCAGCTCCCAGGGGGAGACCCAGTACTTC
-	TRBV2	17	TRBJ2-5	-	CASSEVFGGYQGETQYF	TGTGCCAGCAGTGAAGTCTTTGGGGGCTACCAGGGGGAGACCCAGTACTTC
TRBD2	TRBV5-1	16	TRBJ2-2	-	CASSFREASGTGELFF	TGCGCCAGCAGCTTTCGGGAGGCGTCGGGTACCGGGGAGCTGTTTTTT
-	TRBV3-1/TRBV3-2	13	TRBJ1-6	-	CASSQEGGSPLHF	TGTGCCAGCAGCCAAGAGGGGGGTTCACCCCTCCACTTT
-	TRBV5-6	16	TRBJ1-1	-	CASSPRAETRGTEAFF	TGTGCCAGCAGCCCGCGCGCCGAAACGCGGGGCACTGAAGCTTTCTTT
TRBD1	TRBV28	16	TRBJ1-5	-	CASSPVQGAFSQPQHF	TGTGCCAGCAGTCCCGTACAGGGGGCTTTTAGTCAGCCCCAGCATTTT
-	TRBV5-4	12	TRBJ1-2	-	CASSFNRDGYTF	TGTGCCAGCAGCTTCAACAGGGACGGCTACACCTTC
-	TRBV28	15	TRBJ2-7	-	CASSLGGSLGYEQYF	TGTGCCAGCAGTTTAGGAGGGTCTCTCGGCTACGAGCAGTACTTC
TRBD2	TRBV6-5	15	TRBJ2-1	-	CASSYWRGGNNEQFF	TGTGCCAGCAGTTACTGGCGGGGGGGAAACAATGAGCAGTTCTTC